One TCR beta chain is described in this entry. Its antigen remains unknown. TCRdb processed the 5' RACE reads anew with MiXCR; each CDR3 protein has one entry. The profile shows hundreds of thousands of distinct CDR3 sequences, more than 9% of them singletons. Everyone who gave samples was a healthy Caucasian. This sample is part of a study of identical twins. Study results and caveats: There is a chance that invariant MAIT and iNKT cells partially muddied zero-insertion analyses.

The V gene end was trimmed by 9 bases and the J gene end by 0 bases; junction bases not matched to a gene: 5. The germline gives CDR1 ENHRY, CDR2 SYGVKD. The CDR3 runs to 13 residues. These data were likewise used in another study, on yellow fever vaccine responses in identical twins.

This receptor was obtained from a woman under 30 in good health. The genes are TRBV10-3 and TRBJ2-7; 7 nucleotides align to TRBD2. The sample was CD8+ T cells sorted from blood. The CDR3 DNA reads TGTGCCATTAGCCCGGGAGGCTCCTACGAGCAGTACTTC. This gives the protein CAISPGGSYEQYF.